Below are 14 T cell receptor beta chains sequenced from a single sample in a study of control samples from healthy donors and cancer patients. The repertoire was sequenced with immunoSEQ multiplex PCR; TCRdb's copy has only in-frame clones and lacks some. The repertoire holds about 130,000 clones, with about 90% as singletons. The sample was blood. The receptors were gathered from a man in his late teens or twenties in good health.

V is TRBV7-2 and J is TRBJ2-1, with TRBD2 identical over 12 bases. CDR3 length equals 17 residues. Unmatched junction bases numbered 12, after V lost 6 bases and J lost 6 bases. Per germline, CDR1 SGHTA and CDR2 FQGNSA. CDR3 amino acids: CASRPPGLAGGGNEQFF. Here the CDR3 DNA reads TGTGCCAGCAGACCTCCGGGACTAGCGGGTGGGGGCAATGAGCAGTTCTTC.

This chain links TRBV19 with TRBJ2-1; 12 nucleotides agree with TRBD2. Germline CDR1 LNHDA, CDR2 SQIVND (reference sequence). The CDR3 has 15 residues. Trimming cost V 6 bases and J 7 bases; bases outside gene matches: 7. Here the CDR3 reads CASRNGLAGRNEQFF. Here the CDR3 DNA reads TGTGCCAGTAGGAATGGACTAGCGGGGCGGAATGAGCAGTTCTTC. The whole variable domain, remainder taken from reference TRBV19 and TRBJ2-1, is DGGITQSPKYLFRKEGQNVTLSCEQNLNHDAMYWYRQDPGQGLRLIYYSQIVNDFQKGDIAEGYSVSREKKESFPLTVTSAQKNPTAFYLCASRNGLAGRNEQFFGPGTRLTVL.

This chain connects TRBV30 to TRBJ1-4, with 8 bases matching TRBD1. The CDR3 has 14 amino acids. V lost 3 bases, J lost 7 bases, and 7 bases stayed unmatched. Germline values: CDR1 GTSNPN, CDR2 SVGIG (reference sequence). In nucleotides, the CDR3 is TGTGCCTGGAGCCCGGACAGGGTACGTGAAAAACTGTTTTTT. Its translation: CAWSPDRVREKLFF.

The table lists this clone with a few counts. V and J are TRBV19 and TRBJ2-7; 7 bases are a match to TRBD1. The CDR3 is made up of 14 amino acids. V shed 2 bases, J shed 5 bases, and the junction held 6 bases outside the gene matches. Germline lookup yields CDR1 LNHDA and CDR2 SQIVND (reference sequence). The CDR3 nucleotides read TGTGCCAGTAGTATATCAGGGGGAAGCCACGAGCAGTACTTC. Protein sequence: CASSISGGSHEQYF.

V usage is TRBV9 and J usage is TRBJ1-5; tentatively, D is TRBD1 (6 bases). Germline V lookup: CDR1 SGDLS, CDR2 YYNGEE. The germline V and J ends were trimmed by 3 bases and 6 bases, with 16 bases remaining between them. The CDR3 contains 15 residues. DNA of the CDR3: TGTGCCAGCAGCGAGGGGGGGACGGCCCTTCAGCCCCAGCATTTT. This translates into CASSEGGTALQPQHF. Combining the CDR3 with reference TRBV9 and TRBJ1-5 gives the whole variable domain DSGVTQTPKHLITATGQRVTLRCSPRSGDLSVYWYQQSLDQGLQFLIQYYNGEERAKGNILERFSAQQFPDLHSELNLSSLELGDSALYFCASSEGGTALQPQHFGDGTRLSIL.

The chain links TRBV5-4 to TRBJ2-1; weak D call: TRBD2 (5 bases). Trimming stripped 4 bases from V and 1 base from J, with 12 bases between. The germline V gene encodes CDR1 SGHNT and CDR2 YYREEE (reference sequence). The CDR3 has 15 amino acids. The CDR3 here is CASSPGGLSYNEQFF. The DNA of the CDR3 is TGTGCCAGCAGCCCTGGTGGACTTTCCTACAATGAGCAGTTCTTC.

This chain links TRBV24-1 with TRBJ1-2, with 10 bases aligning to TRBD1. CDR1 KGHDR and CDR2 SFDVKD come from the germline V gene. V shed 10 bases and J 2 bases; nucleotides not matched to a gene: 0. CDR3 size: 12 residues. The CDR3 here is CATGQGNYGYTF. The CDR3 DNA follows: TGTGCCACGGGACAGGGGAACTATGGCTACACCTTC.

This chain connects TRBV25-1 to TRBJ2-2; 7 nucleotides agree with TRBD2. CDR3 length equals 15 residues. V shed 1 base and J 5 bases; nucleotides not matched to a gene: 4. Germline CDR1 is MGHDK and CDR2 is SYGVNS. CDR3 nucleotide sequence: TGTGCCAGCAGTGAATCCCGGCGGGGGACCGGGGAGCTGTTTTTT. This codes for CASSESRRGTGELFF.

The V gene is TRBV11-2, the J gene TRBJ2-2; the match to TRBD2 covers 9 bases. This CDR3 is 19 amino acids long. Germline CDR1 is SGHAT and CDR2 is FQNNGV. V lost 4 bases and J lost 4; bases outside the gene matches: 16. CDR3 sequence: CASSSRTKLTSGITGELFF. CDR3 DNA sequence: TGTGCCAGCAGCTCCCGCACAAAGCTGACTAGCGGTATCACCGGGGAGCTGTTTTTT.

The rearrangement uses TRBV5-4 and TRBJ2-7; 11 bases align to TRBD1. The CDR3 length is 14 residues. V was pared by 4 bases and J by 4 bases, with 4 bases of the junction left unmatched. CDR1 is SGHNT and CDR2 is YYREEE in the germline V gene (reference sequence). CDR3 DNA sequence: TGTGCCAGCAGCCCCCGGGACAGGGGGTACGAGCAGTACTTC. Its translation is CASSPRDRGYEQYF. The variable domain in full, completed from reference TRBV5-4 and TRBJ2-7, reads ETGVTQSPTHLIKTRGQQVTLRCSSQSGHNTVSWYQQALGQGPQFIFQYYREEENGRGNFPPRFSGLQFPNYSSELNVNALELDDSALYLCASSPRDRGYEQYFGPGTRLTVT.

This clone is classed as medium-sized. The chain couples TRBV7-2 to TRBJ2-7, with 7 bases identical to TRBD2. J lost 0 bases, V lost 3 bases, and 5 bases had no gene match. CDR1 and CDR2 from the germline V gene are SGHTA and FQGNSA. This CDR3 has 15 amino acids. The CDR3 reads CASSFGRESSYEQYF. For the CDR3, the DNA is TGTGCCAGCAGCTTTGGGCGGGAGAGCTCCTACGAGCAGTACTTC.

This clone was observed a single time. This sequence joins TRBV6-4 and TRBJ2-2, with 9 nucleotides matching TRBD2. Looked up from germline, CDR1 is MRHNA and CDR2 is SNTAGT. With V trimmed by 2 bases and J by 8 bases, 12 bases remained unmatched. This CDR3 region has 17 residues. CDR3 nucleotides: TGTGCCAGCAGTGACACCGGGGCTAGCGGGGAGGTGGGGGAGCTGTTTTTT. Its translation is CASSDTGASGEVGELFF.

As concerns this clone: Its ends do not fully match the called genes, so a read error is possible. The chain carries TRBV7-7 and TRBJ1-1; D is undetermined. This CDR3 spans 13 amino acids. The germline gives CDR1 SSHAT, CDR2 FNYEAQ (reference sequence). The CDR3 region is CASSMDRYTEAFF. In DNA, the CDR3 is TGTGCTAGCAGCATGGACCGATACACTGAAGCTTTCTTT.

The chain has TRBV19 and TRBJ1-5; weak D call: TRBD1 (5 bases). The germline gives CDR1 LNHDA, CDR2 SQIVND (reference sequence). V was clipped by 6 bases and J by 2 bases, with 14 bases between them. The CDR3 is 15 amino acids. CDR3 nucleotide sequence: TGTGCCAGTAGGTTCAGGGTTGAGGGCAATCAGCCCCAGCATTTT. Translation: CASRFRVEGNQPQHF.